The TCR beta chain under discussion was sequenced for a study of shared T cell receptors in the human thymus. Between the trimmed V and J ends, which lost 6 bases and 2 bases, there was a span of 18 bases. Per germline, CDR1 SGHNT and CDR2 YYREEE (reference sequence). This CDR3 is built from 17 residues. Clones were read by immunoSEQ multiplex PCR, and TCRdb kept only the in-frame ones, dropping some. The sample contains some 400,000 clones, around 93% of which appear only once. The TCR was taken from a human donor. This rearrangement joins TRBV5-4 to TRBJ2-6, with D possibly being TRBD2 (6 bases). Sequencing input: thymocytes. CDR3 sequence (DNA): TGTGCCAGCACCCATGGGGGGTCTGCACCTGGGGCCAACGTCCTGACTTTC. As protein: CASTHGGSAPGANVLTF. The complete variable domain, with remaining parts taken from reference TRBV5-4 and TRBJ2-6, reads ETGVTQSPTHLIKTRGQQVTLRCSSQSGHNTVSWYQQALGQGPQFIFQYYREEENGRGNFPPRFSGLQFPNYSSELNVNALELDDSALYLCASTHGGSAPGANVLTFGAGSRLTVL.